Listed here is a single TCR beta chain. Its antigen is unidentified. The data are from a study of vaccination effects on CD4 cells after COVID-19. Findings and caveats of the study: Late post-vaccination, clones induced by infection and those induced by vaccine underwent marked clonal contraction. Few convalescent patients were included, and no early post-infection timepoints were sampled.

Clones were read by immunoSEQ multiplex PCR, and TCRdb kept only the in-frame ones, dropping some. The table includes about 63,000 clones, around three quarters detected once. Before sequencing took place, the ViraFEST assay used viral peptide pools to expand antigen-specific CD4+ T cells. Isolating CD4+ T cells followed more than 9 days of culture. Vaccine recipients had no previous SARS-CoV-2 infection; their nucleocapsid antibodies were negative. PBMC were cultured at about 2 million per well with roughly 9.7 IU/ml IL-2 and about 9.4 ug/ml peptides. On day 3 and again on day 7, half the medium was replaced with IL-2 medium. This CDR3 spans 13 amino acids. Germline V gene lookup returns CDR1 SEHNR and CDR2 FQNEAQ (reference sequence). The V end was cut by 1 base, the J end by 4 bases, with 7 bases between.

The sequencing here drew on CD4+ T cells from PBMCs cultured with HCoV-OC43 spike peptides, taken before COVID-19 vaccination. Subset of the sample: HCoV-OC43 spike overlapping peptide pool stimulation. The chain carries TRBV7-9 and TRBJ1-1, with D unclear. This sequence originates from a human donor who received a COVID-19 vaccine. CDR3 in amino acids: CASSLEGGTEAFF. The CDR3 coding sequence is TGTGCCAGCAGCTTAGAGGGTGGCACTGAAGCTTTCTTT.